The T cell receptor (beta chain) under discussion was sequenced for a study of CD8 T cells in Susac syndrome. Random hexamers were used to reverse transcribe the RNA input (0.5 to 1 ug). The method of amplification for TCR beta CDR3 was immunoSEQ multiplex PCR, covering 54 Vbeta and 13 Jbeta. TCRdb ran MiXCR on the immunoSEQ multiplex PCR reads and lists one entry per CDR3 protein. The sample includes roughly 200,000 distinct CDR3 sequences, about 95% of them seen just once. Per the germline V gene, CDR1 is DFQATT and CDR2 is SNEGSKA (reference sequence). CDR3 length equals 11 residues. Trimming took 5 bases from V and 15 from J; bases not matched to a gene: 10. CD8+ and CD4+ blood T cells underwent TCR beta sequencing. The individuals used as controls were healthy donors who had been matched for both age and sex. TEMRA cells were FACS-enriched, and CD8+ and CD4+ T cells were isolated negatively.

The clonotype comes from a human donor in good health. The chain has TRBV20-1 and TRBJ2-4; 7 bases are shared with TRBD2. The material sequenced was CD4+ T cells from PBMCs. CDR3 sequence: CSALRGSLRYF. The CDR3 DNA follows: TGCAGTGCTTTGCGGGGGAGCCTGCGGTACTTC.